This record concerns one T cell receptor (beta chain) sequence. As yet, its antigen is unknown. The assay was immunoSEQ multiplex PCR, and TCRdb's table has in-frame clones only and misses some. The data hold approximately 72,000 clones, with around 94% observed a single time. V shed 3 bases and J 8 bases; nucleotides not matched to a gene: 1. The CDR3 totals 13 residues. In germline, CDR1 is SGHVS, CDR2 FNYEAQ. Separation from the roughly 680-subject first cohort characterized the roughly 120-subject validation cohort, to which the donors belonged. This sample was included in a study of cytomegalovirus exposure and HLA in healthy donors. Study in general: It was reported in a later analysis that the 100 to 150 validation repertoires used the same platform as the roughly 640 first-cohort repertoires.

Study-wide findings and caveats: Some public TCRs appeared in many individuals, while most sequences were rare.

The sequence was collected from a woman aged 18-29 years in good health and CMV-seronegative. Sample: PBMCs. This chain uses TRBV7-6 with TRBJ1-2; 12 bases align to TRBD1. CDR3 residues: CASSLGQGAGYTF. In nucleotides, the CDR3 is TGTGCCAGCAGCTTGGGACAGGGGGCAGGCTACACCTTC.